This T cell receptor (beta chain) was sequenced for a study of cytomegalovirus exposure and HLA in healthy donors. V was trimmed by 2 bases and J by 4 bases, leaving 12 bases between them. The CDR3 contains 15 residues. CDR1 KGHSH and CDR2 LQKENI come from the germline V gene. Both 60 Vbeta primers and 13 Jbeta primers went into the PCR. This table comes from immunoSEQ multiplex PCR, and its TCRdb copy is limited to in-frame clones, with some not included. In the table there are 150,000 to 200,000 clones, 80% to 85% of which are singletons. What was sequenced was PBMCs. This chain uses TRBV18 with TRBJ1-3; the D gene is possibly TRBD1 (6 bases). This sequence was found in a woman aged 40 to 50 in good health and CMV-seronegative. The CDR3: CASSPTGIAGNTIYF. The CDR3 coding sequence is TGTGCCAGCTCACCAACAGGGATTGCCGGAAACACCATATATTTT. Combining the CDR3 with reference TRBV18 and TRBJ1-3 gives the whole variable domain NAGVMQNPRHLVRRRGQEARLRCSPMKGHSHVYWYRQLPEEGLKFMVYLQKENIIDESGMPKERFSAEFPKEGPSILRIQQVVRGDSAAYFCASSPTGIAGNTIYFGEGSWLTVV.